This T cell receptor (beta chain) was captured by sequencing in a study of graft-versus-host responses after intestinal transplantation. In the study overall: Grafts were multivisceral, liver-intestinal, or isolated intestinal. Each recipient received anti-thymocyte globulin induction, then tacrolimus and steroids for around three years.

Study-level points and caveats: Recipient marrow harbored GvH clones, some of which surfaced first in ileum or blood. The highest levels of circulating GvH clones went along with early declines in HvG clones after transplant.

About this clone itself: The target antigen is unknown.

TCRdb's copy holds only in-frame clones and misses some; the assay was immunoSEQ multiplex PCR. The top ten hold under 4% of the sample, which has around 16,000 clones, about 80% seen once. Intraepithelial and lamina propria lymphocytes were released after the graft tissue was processed. There are 16 residues in the CDR3. Germline V CDR1 and CDR2: MNHEY, SVGAGI. Unmatched junction bases numbered 6, after V lost 0 bases and J lost 3 bases. The source is a human patient who received an intestinal transplant, so some T cells may come from the graft donor. The gene calls are TRBV6-5 and TRBJ2-7; 9 nucleotides match TRBD1. The source material was ileum tissue, sampled around 580 days after intestinal transplantation. CDR3 nucleotide sequence: TGTGCCAGCAGTTACTCGCAACCGGGACAGGGCTACGAGCAGTACTTC. This encodes CASSYSQPGQGYEQYF.